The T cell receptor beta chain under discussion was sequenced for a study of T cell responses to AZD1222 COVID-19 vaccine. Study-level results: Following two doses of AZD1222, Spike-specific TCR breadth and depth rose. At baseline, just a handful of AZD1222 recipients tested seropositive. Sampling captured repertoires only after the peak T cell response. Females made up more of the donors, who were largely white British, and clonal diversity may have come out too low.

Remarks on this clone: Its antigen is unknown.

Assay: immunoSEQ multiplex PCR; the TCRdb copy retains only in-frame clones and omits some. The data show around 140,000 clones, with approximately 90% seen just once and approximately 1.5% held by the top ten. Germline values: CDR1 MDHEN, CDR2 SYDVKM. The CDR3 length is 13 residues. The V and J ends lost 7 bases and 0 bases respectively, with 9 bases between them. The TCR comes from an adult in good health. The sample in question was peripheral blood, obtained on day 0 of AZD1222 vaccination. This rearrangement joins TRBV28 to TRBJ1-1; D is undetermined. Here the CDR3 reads CASNPQMNTEAFF. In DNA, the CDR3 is TGTGCCAGCAACCCCCAGATGAACACTGAAGCTTTCTTT.